This record looks at one T cell receptor beta chain sequence and its context. Its antigen remains unknown. The data were taken from a study of cytomegalovirus exposure and HLA in healthy donors. Study findings and constraints: In the 95 to 150 validation repertoires, about 94% of cluster scores exceeded 0, per a later analysis. TCR beta chains numbering more than 150 were designated cytomegalovirus-associated. It was confirmed in vitro that a few of the CMV-associated chains were specific for CMV antigens.

Germline V gene sequence: CDR1 SGDLS, CDR2 YYNGEE. CDR3 length: 15 residues. Trimming took 3 bases from V and 1 from J; bases not matched to a gene: 5. The data were produced by immunoSEQ multiplex PCR, yet TCRdb's version contains in-frame clones alone and is incomplete. The sample carries around 220,000 clones, approximately 83% recorded once. The chain joins TRBV9 to TRBJ2-5, with TRBD2 matching 8 bases. Specimen: PBMCs. The sequence derives from a woman in her twenties or thirties in good health and CMV-seropositive. The CDR3 loop is CASSATTSGQETQYF. CDR3 coding DNA: TGTGCCAGCAGCGCCACAACTAGCGGCCAAGAGACCCAGTACTTC.